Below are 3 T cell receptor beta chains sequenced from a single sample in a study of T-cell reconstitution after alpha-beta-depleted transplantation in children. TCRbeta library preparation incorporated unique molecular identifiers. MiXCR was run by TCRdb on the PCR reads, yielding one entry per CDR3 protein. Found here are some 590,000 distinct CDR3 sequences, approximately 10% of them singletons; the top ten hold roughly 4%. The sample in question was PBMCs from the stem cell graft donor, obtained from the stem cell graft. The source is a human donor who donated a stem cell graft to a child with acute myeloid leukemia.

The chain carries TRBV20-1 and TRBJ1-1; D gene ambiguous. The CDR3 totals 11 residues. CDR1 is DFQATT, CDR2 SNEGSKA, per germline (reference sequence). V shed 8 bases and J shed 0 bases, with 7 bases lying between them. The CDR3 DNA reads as TGCAGTACTCAGCTGAACACTGAAGCTTTCTTT. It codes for CSTQLNTEAFF.

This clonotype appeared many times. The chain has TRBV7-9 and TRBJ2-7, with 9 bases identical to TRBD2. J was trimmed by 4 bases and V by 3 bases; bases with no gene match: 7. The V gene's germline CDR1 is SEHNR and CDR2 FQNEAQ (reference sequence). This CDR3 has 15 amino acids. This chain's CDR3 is CASSFLAGDKYEQYF. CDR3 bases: TGTGCCAGCAGCTTTTTAGCGGGAGATAAATACGAGCAGTACTTC.

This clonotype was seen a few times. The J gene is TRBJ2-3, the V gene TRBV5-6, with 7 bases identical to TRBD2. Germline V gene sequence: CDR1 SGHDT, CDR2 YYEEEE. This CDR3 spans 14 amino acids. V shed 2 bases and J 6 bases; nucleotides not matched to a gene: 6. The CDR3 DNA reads TGTGCCAGCAGCTTACGCGGGAGAACCGATACGCAGTATTTT. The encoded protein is CASSLRGRTDTQYF.